These T cell receptor beta chains were read from a single sample in a study of T cell repertoires in cytomegalovirus infection. MiXCR, run by TCRdb on the reads, gives a single entry per CDR3 protein. The sample carries 500,000 or so distinct CDR3 sequences, approximately 15% recorded once. Material for sequencing was CD8+ T cells from PBMCs. Receptor source: a human donor in good health (CMV status not recorded). Some clones in this sample may be carry-over from other donors' samples. Both conserved end residues are part of each CDR3. D genes are given only for firm matches. The size of a clone is reported for some rows only, either as once, few or many, or as a class for expanded clones.

j_call,d_call,clone_size,v_call,cdr3_aa,cdr3_nt
TRBJ1-6,NA,many,TRBV5-5,CASSLGGLGNSPLHF,TGTGCCAGCAGCTTGGGAGGGCTGGGAAATTCACCCCTCCACTTT
TRBJ2-7,NA,NA,TRBV19,CASSLSTAYEQYF,TGTGCCAGTAGTCTGTCGACAGCCTACGAGCAGTACTTC
TRBJ2-3,TRBD2,NA,TRBV20-1,CSARAKREGTVDTQYF,TGCAGTGCTAGAGCTAAGCGGGAGGGGACTGTCGATACGCAGTATTTT
TRBJ2-1,TRBD1,NA,TRBV11-3,CASSSRDRDVYEQFF,TGTGCCAGCAGCTCCCGGGACAGGGATGTTTATGAGCAGTTCTTC
TRBJ1-1,NA,many,TRBV7-8,CASSIQGRAFF,TGTGCCAGCAGCATCCAGGGGAGAGCTTTCTTT
TRBJ2-7,NA,many,TRBV24-1,CATSDSDGYEQYF,TGTGCCACCAGTGATTCGGATGGCTACGAGCAGTACTTC
TRBJ2-3,TRBD2,few,TRBV5-1,CASSQTGGYTDTQYF,TGCGCCAGCAGCCAGACGGGGGGGTACACAGATACGCAGTATTTT
TRBJ1-2,NA,few,TRBV29-1,CSVEGINYGYTF,TGCAGCGTTGAAGGGATTAACTATGGCTACACCTTC
TRBJ2-7,NA,NA,TRBV15,CATSKTRGQGGYEQYF,TGTGCCACCAGCAAAACAAGGGGCCAGGGTGGATACGAGCAGTACTTC
TRBJ1-5,NA,many,TRBV27,CASSLYPGAAGQPQHF,TGTGCCAGCAGTTTATACCCCGGGGCCGCGGGACAGCCCCAGCATTTT
TRBJ1-3,TRBD1,many,TRBV12-3/TRBV12-4,CASNPFQGAGNTIYF,TGTGCCAGCAACCCATTTCAGGGGGCCGGAAACACCATATATTTT
TRBJ2-5,NA,NA,TRBV24-1,CATSAFKVGRETQYF,TGTGCCACCAGTGCGTTCAAGGTTGGTCGAGAGACCCAGTACTTC
TRBJ1-5,TRBD1,many,TRBV19,CASSIVRDRSNQPQHF,TGTGCCAGTAGTATAGTGCGGGACAGAAGCAATCAGCCCCAGCATTTT
TRBJ1-1,TRBD1,many,TRBV5-6,CASSLPVEGAYEAFF,TGTGCCAGCAGCTTGCCAGTCGAGGGGGCGTATGAAGCTTTCTTT
TRBJ2-5,TRBD2,few,TRBV5-5,CASIASGQETQYF,TGTGCCAGCATCGCTAGCGGGCAAGAGACCCAGTACTTC
TRBJ2-6,NA,NA,TRBV9,CASSVVISGANVLTF,TGTGCCAGCAGCGTAGTGATCTCTGGGGCCAACGTCCTGACTTTC
TRBJ2-7,NA,few,TRBV6-5,CASSYSLSTTGHFYEQYF,TGTGCCAGCAGTTACTCGCTCAGTACTACGGGACACTTCTACGAGCAGTACTTC
TRBJ2-7,NA,many,TRBV11-2,CASSLDAWAASYEQYF,TGTGCCAGCAGCTTAGATGCCTGGGCAGCCTCCTACGAGCAGTACTTC
TRBJ2-3,TRBD2,few,TRBV7-9,CASSWLEASGMTDTQYF,TGTGCCAGCAGCTGGTTGGAGGCTAGCGGGATGACAGATACGCAGTATTTT
TRBJ2-1,NA,many,TRBV19,CASSVPRVPQMNEQFF,TGTGCCAGTAGTGTTCCCAGGGTACCCCAAATGAATGAGCAGTTCTTC
TRBJ2-7,NA,many,TRBV7-8,CASRPKVAPYEQYF,TGTGCCAGCAGACCAAAGGTCGCTCCCTACGAGCAGTACTTC
TRBJ1-1,TRBD1,many,TRBV28,CASSPQGAPNTEAFF,TGTGCCAGCAGTCCACAGGGGGCCCCGAACACTGAAGCTTTCTTT
TRBJ2-3,NA,many,TRBV19,CATQDRLTGRRRDTQYF,TGTGCCACCCAAGACCGTTTAACTGGACGGAGGCGTGATACGCAGTATTTT
TRBJ2-7,NA,many,TRBV13,CASSLGSREQYF,TGTGCCAGCAGCTTAGGATCCCGCGAGCAGTACTTC
TRBJ2-3,TRBD2,few,TRBV9,CASSVATGGRDTQYF,TGTGCCAGCAGCGTAGCGACGGGGGGACGGGATACGCAGTATTTT
TRBJ2-7,NA,many,TRBV27,CASSLKGHPSYEQYF,TGTGCCAGCAGTTTAAAAGGGCATCCCAGCTACGAGCAGTACTTC